This TCR beta chain appears in the sequencing data of a study of T cells in Graves' hyperthyroidism and ophthalmopathy. Whole-study findings and limits: Before onset, by a median of about six months, the model predicted ophthalmopathy. Expanded thyroid clonotypes (above 0.001) were mostly also found in blood.

Researchers barred patients who had uncontrolled infection, other autoimmune disease, pregnancy or lactation. The PBMCs had their origin in around 9.1 ml of fresh peripheral blood. V gave up 4 bases and J gave up 8 bases, with 18 bases separating them. CDR3 length: 14 amino acids. CDR1 is SGDLS and CDR2 is YYNGEE in the germline V gene. Researchers amplified the TCR beta CDR3 regions from RNA transcripts. Initially, a first-round RT-PCR of the TCR CDR3 employed the HTBI primer set. TCRdb reprocessed the multiplex PCR reads with MiXCR, giving one entry per CDR3 protein. The sample lists around 250,000 distinct CDR3 sequences, about a sixth occurring once. This clonotype was recorded at least ten times. Its antigen is still unknown.

This sequence was found in a woman in her late teens or twenties with Graves' ophthalmopathy. Sequencing was carried out using blood. The chain links TRBV9 to TRBJ1-2, with a possible D match to TRBD1 (6 bases). Here the CDR3 reads CASSSAYRDEGYTF. The CDR3 DNA is TGTGCCAGCAGCTCAGCTTACAGGGACGAGGGCTACACCTTC.